One sample yielded the 10 T cell receptor beta chains listed below, sequenced in a study of blood T cell repertoires in COVID-19. The assay was immunoSEQ multiplex PCR, and TCRdb's table has in-frame clones only and misses some. The data contain 25,000 to 35,000 clones, around 93% of them singletons. The sequencing sample was made of peripheral blood. These receptors were obtained from a human donor with active COVID-19. The donor label of this sample is uncertain.

This clone has more than one count but fewer than ten. The chain joins TRBV28 to TRBJ2-3; 11 bases map to TRBD2. This CDR3 spans 18 amino acids. The germline V gene has CDR1 MDHEN and CDR2 SYDVKM. Unmatched junction bases numbered 14, after V lost 7 bases and J lost 2 bases. CDR3 sequence: CASTHLTSGTSDTDTQYF. The CDR3 nucleotides read TGTGCCAGCACCCACCTGACTAGCGGGACGAGCGACACAGATACGCAGTATTTT.

The chain joins TRBV29-1 to TRBJ2-7, with D possibly matching TRBD2 (7 bases). This CDR3 region has 11 residues. The germline V gene has CDR1 SQVTM and CDR2 ANQGSEA. V dropped 5 bases and J dropped 6 bases, with 11 bases sitting between them. Written as DNA, the CDR3 is TGCAGCGTTTGGGGGGGGGCCGAGCAGTACTTC. It encodes CSVWGGAEQYF.

V gene TRBV5-4 combines with J gene TRBJ2-7; 10 positions match TRBD2. The CDR3 loop spans 14 amino acids. CDR1 is SGHNT and CDR2 is YYREEE in the germline V gene (reference sequence). The junction had 9 bases not matched to a gene; V was cut back by 9 bases and J by 3 bases. DNA of the CDR3: TGTGCCACCAGGTCCTTAGCGGGGGGCTACGAGCAGTACTTC. Protein sequence: CATRSLAGGYEQYF. Full variable domain (rest looked up from reference TRBV5-4 and TRBJ2-7): ETGVTQSPTHLIKTRGQQVTLRCSSQSGHNTVSWYQQALGQGPQFIFQYYREEENGRGNFPPRFSGLQFPNYSSELNVNALELDDSALYLCATRSLAGGYEQYFGPGTRLTVT.

The rearrangement links TRBV19 to TRBJ2-3, with no clear D. The V gene's germline CDR1 is LNHDA and CDR2 SQIVND (reference sequence). The CDR3 totals 18 residues. V was cut by 3 bases and J by 1 base, with 20 bases left in between. CDR3 protein: CASSILGHGHPRTDTQYF. Here the CDR3 DNA reads TGTGCCAGTAGTATTCTTGGCCATGGGCACCCCCGCACAGATACGCAGTATTTT.

This rearrangement joins TRBV27 to TRBJ2-5; D may be TRBD1 (6 bases). Germline CDR1 and CDR2: MNHEY and SMNVEV (reference sequence). The V end lost 0 bases, the J end lost 2 bases, and 10 bases lay between the germline ends. The CDR3 runs to 15 residues. The CDR3 spells CASSLSAGVQETQYF. In DNA, the CDR3 is TGTGCCAGCAGTTTATCGGCAGGGGTTCAAGAGACCCAGTACTTC.

The chain employs TRBV4-3 and TRBJ2-7, with 7 bases fitting TRBD2. The ends lost 1 base at V and 3 bases at J; junction bases unmatched: 3. Germline V gene data show CDR1 as LGHNA and CDR2 as YSLEER. CDR3 length: 14 amino acids. The CDR3 sequence: CASSQGASGYEQYF. The CDR3 DNA follows: TGCGCCAGCAGCCAAGGGGCTAGCGGCTACGAGCAGTACTTC.

The rearrangement uses TRBV27 and TRBJ2-5; D perhaps matches TRBD2 (5 bases). From germline, CDR1 is MNHEY and CDR2 SMNVEV (reference sequence). The V and J ends lost 5 bases and 8 bases respectively, with 12 bases between them. This CDR3 comprises 12 residues. This CDR3 is CASSQPRGTQYF. The CDR3 bases are TGTGCCAGCAGTCAGCCCCGGGGAACCCAGTACTTC.

The chain is built from TRBV29-1 and TRBJ1-1, with D possibly being TRBD1 (6 bases). Germline loops: CDR1 SQVTM, CDR2 ANQGSEA. V lost 6 bases, J lost 6 bases, and 17 bases lay in between. The CDR3 is 13 residues long. CDR3 sequence: CSVSDRVGAEAFF. CDR3 in DNA: TGCAGCGTATCGGACAGAGTTGGGGCTGAAGCTTTCTTT.

This sequence joins TRBV6-4 and TRBJ2-7; 13 bases are shared with TRBD2. Germline CDR1 MRHNA, CDR2 SNTAGT. The junction had 6 bases not matched to a gene; V was cut back by 5 bases and J by 5 bases. The CDR3 has 15 residues. The CDR3 sequence: CASSPLAGGPHEQYF. The CDR3 coding sequence is TGTGCCAGCAGTCCACTAGCGGGAGGGCCCCACGAGCAGTACTTC.

The chain uses TRBV5-1 and TRBJ2-3; 15 nucleotides align to TRBD2. Germline trimming cut 0 bases from V and 0 bases from J; bases unmatched to any gene: 5. The CDR3 consists of 19 residues. Germline assignment: CDR1 SGHRS and CDR2 YFSETQ. The CDR3 region has the DNA TGCGCCAGCAGCTTGGTCGGACTAGCGGGGGGGCCGAGCACAGATACGCAGTATTTT. It translates to CASSLVGLAGGPSTDTQYF.